This T cell receptor beta chain was found in a study of T cell repertoires in cytomegalovirus infection. At the level of the study: An indication of both CMV infection and matching HLA type came from public TCR beta signatures. Study-level points and caveats: CMV-specific TCR beta clonotypes restricted by HLA-C dominated the ex vivo response.

TCRdb analysed the reads with MiXCR anew, one entry per CDR3 protein. The sample includes fewer than 700,000 distinct CDR3 sequences, 20% to 25% of them seen just once. CDR1 and CDR2 (germline): LGHNA, YSLEER. Trimming removed 0 bases at V and 4 bases at J, with 9 bases between. The CDR3 runs 14 residues. This clonotype was seen a handful of times. Its target is unknown. The TCR originated in a human donor in good health (CMV status not recorded). Some clones in this sample may be carry-over from other donors' samples. The sample taken for sequencing was CD8+ T cells from PBMCs. The rearrangement joins TRBV4-3 to TRBJ2-5, with a tentative D call TRBD2 (5 bases). The CDR3 loop is CASSQDVGRETQYF. CDR3 sequence (DNA): TGCGCCAGCAGCCAAGATGTGGGGAGAGAGACCCAGTACTTC.